Below are 3 T cell receptor beta chains sequenced from a single sample in a study of cytomegalovirus exposure and HLA in healthy donors. Vbeta (60) and Jbeta (13) primers were used in the PCR. The method was immunoSEQ multiplex PCR; TCRdb's version includes in-frame clones alone and lacks a portion of them. The repertoire holds just over 150,000 clones, with roughly 80% as singletons. Input material: PBMCs. The receptor source for this set is a woman aged 25 to 39 in good health and CMV-seronegative.

This clone appeared a single time. This chain joins TRBV5-1 and TRBJ1-6; tentatively, D is TRBD1 (6 bases). Trimming took 0 bases from V and 8 from J, leaving 9 bases between them. Germline V gene sequence: CDR1 SGHRS, CDR2 YFSETQ. The CDR3 is 14 amino acids. The CDR3 nucleotides read TGCGCCAGCAGCTTGGAACAGGGCGATTCACCCCTCCACTTT. Translation gives CASSLEQGDSPLHF.

The rearrangement joins TRBV7-2 to TRBJ2-5, with 10 bases aligning to TRBD2. Trimming took 5 bases from V and 4 from J; bases not matched to a gene: 7. This CDR3 region has 15 residues. Germline-derived CDR1 and CDR2 are SGHTA and FQGNSA. The CDR3 reads CASSGTSGVGETQYF. For the CDR3, the DNA is TGTGCCAGCAGCGGTACTAGCGGGGTCGGAGAGACCCAGTACTTC.

This clone was observed a single time. This rearrangement joins TRBV21-1 to TRBJ2-7; whether TRBD2, the table's D call, matches the DNA was not checked. TRBV21-1 is tagged as a pseudogene. CDR3 size: 13 residues. CDR3 nucleotide sequence: TGTGCCAGCTCGGGGGGGTACTCCTACGAGCAGTACTTC. It codes for CASSGGYSYEQYF.